The sequence of this TCR beta chain was determined in a study of T cell repertoires in cytomegalovirus infection (dated by TCRdb to about 2019). About the investigation overall: Peptide stimulations targeted recently identified HLA-C-restricted CMV epitopes, whose presentation resists viral immunomodulation, together with well-studied HLA-B-restricted epitopes. The HLA type of each donor mattered for the analysis, because public TCR beta signatures pointed to carriage of CMV infection along with the matching HLA type.

For CDR1 and CDR2, the germline V gene (reference sequence) lists DFQATT and SNEGSKA. The CDR3 covers 15 residues, taking in both the cysteine and the phenylalanine. Only CDR3 DNA remains: 45 bases, in frame from the first base. V ends up 1 base short and J 6 bases short, with an unmatched junction base count of 9. The instrument was an Illumina HiSeq 1500. TCRdb applied fastp at Q25 and MiXCR to the public reads, then kept only in-frame beta chains. Here each entry gathers all rows of one CDR3 protein and keeps the most common genes and DNA. In all, the sample holds hundreds of thousands of distinct CDR3 sequences, and about 30% of those were seen once. In total, the top ten clones hold roughly 20% of the sample. In the paper's terms, the treatment or condition label means: in vitro stimulation with specific CMV peptide epitopes to enrich CMV-specific T cells. What the work shows at the level of the full study, not this receptor alone: The ex vivo response was dominated by HLA-C-restricted CMV-specific TCR beta clonotypes, which also provided the single most frequent clonotype in two of eight donors. Cumulative frequency of public TCR beta family members discriminated carriers of CMV infection plus the relevant HLA type in this cohort and an independent 352-donor cohort.

Of note for this clonotype: Its binding antigen is unknown. No base quality values were provided; no much bigger clone lies one nucleotide off.

The sequence was collected from a human donor in good health (CMV status not recorded). Some clones in this sample may be carry-over from other donors' samples. The chain is made from TRBV20-1 and TRBJ2-3, with 8 bases in between that match TRBD2. The material sequenced was cultured PBMCs, taken from culture after CMV antigen stimulation. The nucleotide sequence is given as TGCAGTGCTAGAGTTCCAAGCGGGAGTCCTGATACGCAGTATTTT. This translates into CSARVPSGSPDTQYF.